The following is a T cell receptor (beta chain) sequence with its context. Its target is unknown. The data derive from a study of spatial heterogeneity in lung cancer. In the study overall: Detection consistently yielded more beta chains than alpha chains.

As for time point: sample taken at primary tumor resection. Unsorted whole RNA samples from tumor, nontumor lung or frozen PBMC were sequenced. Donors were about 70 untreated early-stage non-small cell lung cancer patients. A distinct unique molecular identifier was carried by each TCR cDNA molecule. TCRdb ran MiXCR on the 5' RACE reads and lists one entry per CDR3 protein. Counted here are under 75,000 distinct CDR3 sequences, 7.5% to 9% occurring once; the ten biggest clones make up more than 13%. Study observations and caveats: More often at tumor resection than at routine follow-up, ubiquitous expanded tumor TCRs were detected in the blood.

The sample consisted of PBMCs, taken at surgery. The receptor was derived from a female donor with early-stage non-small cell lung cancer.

The CDR3 reads CATGRDNEQFF. The CDR3 DNA sequence: TGTGCCACCGGTCGAGATAATGAGCAGTTCTTC. The chain couples TRBV24-1 to TRBJ2-1; no definite D call. The length of the CDR3 is 11 residues. Germline V gene sequence: CDR1 KGHDR, CDR2 SFDVKD. Trimming shortened V by 9 bases and J by 7 bases, and 9 bases separated the two germline ends.